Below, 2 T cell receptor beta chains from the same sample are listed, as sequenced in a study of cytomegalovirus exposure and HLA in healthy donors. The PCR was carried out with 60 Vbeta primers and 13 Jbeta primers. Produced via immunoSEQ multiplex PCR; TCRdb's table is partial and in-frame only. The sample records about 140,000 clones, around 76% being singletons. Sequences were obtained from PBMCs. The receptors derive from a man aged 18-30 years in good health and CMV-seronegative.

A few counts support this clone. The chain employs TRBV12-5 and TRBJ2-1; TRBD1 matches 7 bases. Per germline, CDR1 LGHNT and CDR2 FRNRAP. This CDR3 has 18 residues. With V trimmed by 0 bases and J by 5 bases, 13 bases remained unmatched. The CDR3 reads CASGLVGQRGPGDNEQFF. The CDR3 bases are TGTGCTAGTGGTTTGGTAGGGCAGAGGGGGCCAGGGGACAATGAGCAGTTCTTC.

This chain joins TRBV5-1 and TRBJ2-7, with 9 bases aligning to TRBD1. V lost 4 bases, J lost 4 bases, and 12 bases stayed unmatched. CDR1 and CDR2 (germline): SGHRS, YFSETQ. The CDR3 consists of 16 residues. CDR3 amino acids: CASSAGNRDRAYEQYF. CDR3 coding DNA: TGCGCCAGCAGCGCCGGAAACCGGGACAGGGCGTACGAGCAGTACTTC.